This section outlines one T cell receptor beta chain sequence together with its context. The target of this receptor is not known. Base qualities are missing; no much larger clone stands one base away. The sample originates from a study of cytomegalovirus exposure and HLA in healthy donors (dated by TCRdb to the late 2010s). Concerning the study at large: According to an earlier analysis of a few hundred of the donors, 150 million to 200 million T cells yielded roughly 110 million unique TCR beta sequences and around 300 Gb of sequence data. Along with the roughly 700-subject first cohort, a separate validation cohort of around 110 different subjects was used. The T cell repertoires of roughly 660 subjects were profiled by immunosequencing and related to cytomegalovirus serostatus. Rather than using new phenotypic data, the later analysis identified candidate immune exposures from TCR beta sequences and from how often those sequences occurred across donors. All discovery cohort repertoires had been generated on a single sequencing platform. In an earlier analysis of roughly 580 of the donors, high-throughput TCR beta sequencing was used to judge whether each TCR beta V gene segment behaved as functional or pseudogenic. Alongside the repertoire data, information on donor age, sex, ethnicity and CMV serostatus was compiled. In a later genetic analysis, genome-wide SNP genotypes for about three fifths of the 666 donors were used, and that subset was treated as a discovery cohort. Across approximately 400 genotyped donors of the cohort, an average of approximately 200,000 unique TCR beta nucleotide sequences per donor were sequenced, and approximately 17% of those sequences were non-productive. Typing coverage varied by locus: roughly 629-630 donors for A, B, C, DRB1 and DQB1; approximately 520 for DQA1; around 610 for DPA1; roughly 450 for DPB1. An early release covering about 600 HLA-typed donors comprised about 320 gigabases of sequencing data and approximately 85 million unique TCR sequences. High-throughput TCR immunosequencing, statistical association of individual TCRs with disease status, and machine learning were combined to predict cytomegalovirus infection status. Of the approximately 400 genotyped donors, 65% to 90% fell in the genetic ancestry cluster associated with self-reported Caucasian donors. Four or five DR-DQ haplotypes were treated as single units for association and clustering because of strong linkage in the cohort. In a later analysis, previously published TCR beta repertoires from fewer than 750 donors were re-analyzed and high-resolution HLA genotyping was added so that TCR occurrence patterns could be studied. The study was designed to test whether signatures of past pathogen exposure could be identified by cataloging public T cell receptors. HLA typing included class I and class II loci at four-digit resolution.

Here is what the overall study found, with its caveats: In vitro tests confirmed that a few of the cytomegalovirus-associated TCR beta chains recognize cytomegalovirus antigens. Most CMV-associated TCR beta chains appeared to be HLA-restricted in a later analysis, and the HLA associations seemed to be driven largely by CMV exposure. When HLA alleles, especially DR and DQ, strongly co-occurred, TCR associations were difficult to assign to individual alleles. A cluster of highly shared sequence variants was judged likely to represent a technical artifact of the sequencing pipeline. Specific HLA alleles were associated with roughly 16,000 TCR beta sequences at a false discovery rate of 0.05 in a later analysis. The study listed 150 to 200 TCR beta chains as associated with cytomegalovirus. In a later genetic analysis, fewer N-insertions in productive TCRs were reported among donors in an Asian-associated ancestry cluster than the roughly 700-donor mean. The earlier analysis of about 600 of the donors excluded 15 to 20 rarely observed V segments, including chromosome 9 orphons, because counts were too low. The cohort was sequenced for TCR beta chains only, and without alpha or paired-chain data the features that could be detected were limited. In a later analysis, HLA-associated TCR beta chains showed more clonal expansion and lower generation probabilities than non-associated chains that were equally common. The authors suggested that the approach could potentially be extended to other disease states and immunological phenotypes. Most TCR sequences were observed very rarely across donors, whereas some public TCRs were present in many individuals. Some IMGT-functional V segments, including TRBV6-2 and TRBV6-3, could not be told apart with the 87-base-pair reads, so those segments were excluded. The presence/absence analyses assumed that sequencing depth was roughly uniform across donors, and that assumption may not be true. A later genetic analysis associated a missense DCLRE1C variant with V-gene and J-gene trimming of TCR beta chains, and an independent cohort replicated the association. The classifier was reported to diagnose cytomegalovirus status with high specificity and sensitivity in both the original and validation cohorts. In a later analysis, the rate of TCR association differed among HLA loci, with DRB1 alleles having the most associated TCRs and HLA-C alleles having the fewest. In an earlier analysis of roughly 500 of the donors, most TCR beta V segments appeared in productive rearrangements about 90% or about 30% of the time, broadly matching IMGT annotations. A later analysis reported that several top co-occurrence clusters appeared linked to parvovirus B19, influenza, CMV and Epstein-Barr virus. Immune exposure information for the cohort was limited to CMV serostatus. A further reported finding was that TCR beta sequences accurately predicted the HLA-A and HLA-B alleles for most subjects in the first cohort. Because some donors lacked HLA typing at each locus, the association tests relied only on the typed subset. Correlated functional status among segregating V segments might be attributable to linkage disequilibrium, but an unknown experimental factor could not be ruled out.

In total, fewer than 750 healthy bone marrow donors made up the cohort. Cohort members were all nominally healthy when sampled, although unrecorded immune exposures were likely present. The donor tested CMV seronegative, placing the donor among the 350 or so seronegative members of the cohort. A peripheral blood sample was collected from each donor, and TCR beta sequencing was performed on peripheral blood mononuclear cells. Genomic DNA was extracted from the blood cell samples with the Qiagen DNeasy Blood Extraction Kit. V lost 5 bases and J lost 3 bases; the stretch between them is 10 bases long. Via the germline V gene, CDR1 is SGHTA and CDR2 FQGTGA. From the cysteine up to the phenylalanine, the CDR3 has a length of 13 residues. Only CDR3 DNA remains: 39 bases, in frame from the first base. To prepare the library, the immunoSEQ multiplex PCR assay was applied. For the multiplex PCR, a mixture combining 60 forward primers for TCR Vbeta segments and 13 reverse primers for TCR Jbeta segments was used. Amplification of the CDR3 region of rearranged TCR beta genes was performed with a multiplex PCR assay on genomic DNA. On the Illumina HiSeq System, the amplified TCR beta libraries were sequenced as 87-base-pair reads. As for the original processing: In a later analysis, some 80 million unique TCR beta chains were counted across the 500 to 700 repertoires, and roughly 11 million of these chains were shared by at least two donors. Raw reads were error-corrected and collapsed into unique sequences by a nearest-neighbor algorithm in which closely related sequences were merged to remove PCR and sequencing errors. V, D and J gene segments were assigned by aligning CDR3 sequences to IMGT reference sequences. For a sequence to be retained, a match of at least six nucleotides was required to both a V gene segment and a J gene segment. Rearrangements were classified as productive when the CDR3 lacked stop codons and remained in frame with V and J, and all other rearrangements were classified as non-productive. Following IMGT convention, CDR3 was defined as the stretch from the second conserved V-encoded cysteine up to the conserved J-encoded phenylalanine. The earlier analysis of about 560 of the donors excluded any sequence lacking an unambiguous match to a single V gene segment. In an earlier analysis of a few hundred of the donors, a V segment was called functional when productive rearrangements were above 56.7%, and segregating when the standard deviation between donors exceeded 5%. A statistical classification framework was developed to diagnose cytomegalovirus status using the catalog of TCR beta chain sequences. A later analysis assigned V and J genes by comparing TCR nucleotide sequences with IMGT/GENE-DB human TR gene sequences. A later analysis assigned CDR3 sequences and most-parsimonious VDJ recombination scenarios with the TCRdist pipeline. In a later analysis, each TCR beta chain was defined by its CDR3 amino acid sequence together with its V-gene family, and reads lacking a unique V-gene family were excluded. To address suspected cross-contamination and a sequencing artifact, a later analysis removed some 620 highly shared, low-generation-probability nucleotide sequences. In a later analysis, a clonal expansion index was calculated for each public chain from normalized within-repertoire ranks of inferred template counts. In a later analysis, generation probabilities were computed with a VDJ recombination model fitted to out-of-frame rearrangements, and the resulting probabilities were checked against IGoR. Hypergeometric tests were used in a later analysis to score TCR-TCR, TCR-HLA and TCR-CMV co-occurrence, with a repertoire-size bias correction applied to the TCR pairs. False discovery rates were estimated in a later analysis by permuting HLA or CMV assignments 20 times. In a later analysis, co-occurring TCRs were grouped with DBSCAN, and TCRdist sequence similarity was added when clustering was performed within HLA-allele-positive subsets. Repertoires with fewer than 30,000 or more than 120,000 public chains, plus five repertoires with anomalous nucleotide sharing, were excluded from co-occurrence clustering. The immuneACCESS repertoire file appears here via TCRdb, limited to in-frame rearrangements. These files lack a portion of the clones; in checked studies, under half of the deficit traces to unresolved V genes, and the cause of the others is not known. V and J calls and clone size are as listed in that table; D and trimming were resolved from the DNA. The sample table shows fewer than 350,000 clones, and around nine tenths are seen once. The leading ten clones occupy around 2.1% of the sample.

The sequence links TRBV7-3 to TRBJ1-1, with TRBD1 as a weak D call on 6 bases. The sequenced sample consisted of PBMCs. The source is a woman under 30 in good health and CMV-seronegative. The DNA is TGTGCCAGCAGCGCACAGGGCTACACTGAAGCTTTCTTT. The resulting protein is CASSAQGYTEAFF.